The clone carrying this TCR beta chain was picked up many times. The entry originates in a study of neurological immune-mediated disorders. 5'RACE with 10-nucleotide random UMIs generated the cDNA. Each CDR3 protein gets one entry after TCRdb re-called the 5' RACE reads with MiXCR. The table includes over 15,000 distinct CDR3 sequences, roughly 22% detected once. The CDR3 sequence is 15 residues long. The V segment lost 1 base and the J segment 5 bases; nucleotides outside the gene matches: 6. CDR1 and CDR2 (germline): SGHNT, YENEEA. The source of this sequence is a man in his forties or fifties in good health. The V and J genes are TRBV11-3 and TRBJ2-3; 7 nucleotides match TRBD2. The sample taken for sequencing was PBMCs. The CDR3 nucleotides read TGTGCCAGCAGCTTAGCGGGAGGCGAGGGAGATACGCAGTATTTT. It specifies CASSLAGGEGDTQYF.